The 10 T cell receptor beta chains below come from one sample, sequenced in a study of T cells in Graves' hyperthyroidism and ophthalmopathy. Amplified regions were TCR beta CDR3 sequences from RNA transcripts. A first-round RT-PCR of the TCR CDR3 used the HTBI primer set. TCRdb itself ran the multiplex PCR reads through MiXCR, one entry per CDR3 protein. The data show fewer than 650,000 distinct CDR3 sequences, 14% seen once. The sample was blood. These TCRs come from a middle-aged woman with Graves' hyperthyroidism.

This clonotype was seen repeatedly, ten times or more. This chain connects TRBV10-3 to TRBJ1-1; D might be TRBD1 (5 bases). Germline loops: CDR1 ENHRY, CDR2 SYGVKD. V lost 0 bases and J 5 bases, leaving 25 bases between the germline ends. CDR3 length: 19 amino acids. CDR3 loop: CAISESIFPSTASWTEAFF. The CDR3 region has the DNA TGTGCCATCAGTGAGTCGATTTTTCCTTCGACAGCCTCTTGGACTGAAGCTTTCTTT.

The chain carries TRBV28 and TRBJ2-1, with 9 positions matching TRBD1. The CDR3 covers 15 residues. J gave up 5 bases and V 3 bases, and 5 bases lay outside the gene matches. The germline V gene has CDR1 MDHEN and CDR2 SYDVKM. CDR3 amino acids: CASSFWGQGNNEQFF. The CDR3, as DNA: TGTGCCAGCAGTTTCTGGGGACAGGGTAACAATGAGCAGTTCTTC.

In its sample, this clonotype was seen many times. The rearrangement joins TRBV10-3 to TRBJ2-1; 11 bases line up with TRBD1. The germline V gene has CDR1 ENHRY and CDR2 SYGVKD. This CDR3 has 19 residues. V gave up 4 bases and J gave up 4 bases; unmatched junction bases: 15. Here the CDR3 DNA reads TGTGCCATCAGTGCAATCCTCGGTCTGGGACAGGGGGGATACAATGAGCAGTTCTTC. Its translation: CAISAILGLGQGGYNEQFF.

This clonotype was detected a few times. The rearrangement links TRBV11-2 to TRBJ2-1, with D unclear. The CDR3 consists of 15 residues. Trimming shortened V by 1 base and J by 3 bases, and 10 bases separated the two germline ends. Per the germline V gene, CDR1 is SGHAT and CDR2 is FQNNGV. Written as DNA, the CDR3 is TGTGCCAGCAGCTTAGGGGTCGCGTTCTACAATGAGCAGTTCTTC. Protein sequence: CASSLGVAFYNEQFF.

The chain carries TRBV28 and TRBJ1-1; D may be TRBD1 (6 bases). Germline V gives CDR1 MDHEN, CDR2 SYDVKM. This CDR3 comprises 14 residues. V was shortened by 5 bases and J by 8 bases, with 18 bases between the two germline ends. The CDR3: CASSRGGGAGEAFF. CDR3 DNA sequence: TGTGCCAGCAGTAGAGGGGGGGGGGCTGGAGAAGCTTTCTTT. Complete variable domain (other parts from reference TRBV28 and TRBJ1-1): DVKVTQSSRYLVKRTGEKVFLECVQDMDHENMFWYRQDPGLGLRLIYFSYDVKMKEKGDIPEGYSVSREKKERFSLILESASTNQTSMYLCASSRGGGAGEAFFGQGTRLTVV.

This clonotype was recorded at least ten times. V usage is TRBV30 and J usage is TRBJ2-3; TRBD2 is a possible D gene (5 bases). The germline V and J ends were trimmed by 2 bases and 0 bases, with 15 bases remaining between them. The CDR3 runs 16 residues. Per the germline V gene, CDR1 is GTSNPN and CDR2 is SVGIG (reference sequence). CDR3 region: CAWSPSRTSSTDTQYF. Here the CDR3 DNA reads TGTGCCTGGAGTCCCTCCCGGACTTCTAGCACAGATACGCAGTATTTT.

This clonotype was seen repeatedly, ten times or more. The V and J genes are TRBV28 and TRBJ2-4; a possible D gene is TRBD2 (6 bases). The V end lost 7 bases, the J end lost 1 base, and 8 bases lay between the germline ends. This CDR3 comprises 13 residues. Germline V gene lookup returns CDR1 MDHEN and CDR2 SYDVKM. CDR3: CASKGLAKNIQYF. The CDR3 nucleotides are TGTGCCAGCAAGGGACTTGCCAAAAACATTCAGTACTTC.

Concerning this clonotype itself: The CDR3 end shows no conserved phenylalanine or tryptophan, and so a read error is likely. The CDR3 reads CASSQEGTSGSGNEQFL. CDR3 sequence (DNA): TGCGCCAGCAGCCAAGAAGGGACTAGCGGGAGTGGCAATGAGCAGTTCCTC. The chain links TRBV4-1 to TRBJ2-1, with TRBD2 matching 14 bases. From germline, CDR1 is MGHRA and CDR2 YSYEKL. This CDR3 is built from 17 residues. V gave up 0 bases and J gave up 6 bases; unmatched junction bases: 4.

The rearrangement joins TRBV3-1 to TRBJ1-6, with D maybe TRBD1 (5 bases). Per germline, CDR1 LGHDT and CDR2 YNNKEL (reference sequence). With 0 bases removed from V and 0 bases from J, the gap between germline ends came to 12 bases. CDR3 length: 18 amino acids. The CDR3 DNA sequence: TGTGCCAGCAGCCAAGAGGGACTCTCGAGCTCCTATAATTCACCCCTCCACTTT. This gives the protein CASSQEGLSSSYNSPLHF.

The chain recombines TRBV4-1 with TRBJ2-5; D is perhaps TRBD2 (8 bases). Germline assignment: CDR1 MGHRA and CDR2 YSYEKL. Trimming stripped 0 bases from V and 4 bases from J, with 15 bases between. CDR3 length: 16 amino acids. CDR3 nucleotide sequence: TGCGCCAGCAGCCAAGACAGGGGGGCGGGAGGAGAGACCCAGTACTTC. Protein sequence: CASSQDRGAGGETQYF.